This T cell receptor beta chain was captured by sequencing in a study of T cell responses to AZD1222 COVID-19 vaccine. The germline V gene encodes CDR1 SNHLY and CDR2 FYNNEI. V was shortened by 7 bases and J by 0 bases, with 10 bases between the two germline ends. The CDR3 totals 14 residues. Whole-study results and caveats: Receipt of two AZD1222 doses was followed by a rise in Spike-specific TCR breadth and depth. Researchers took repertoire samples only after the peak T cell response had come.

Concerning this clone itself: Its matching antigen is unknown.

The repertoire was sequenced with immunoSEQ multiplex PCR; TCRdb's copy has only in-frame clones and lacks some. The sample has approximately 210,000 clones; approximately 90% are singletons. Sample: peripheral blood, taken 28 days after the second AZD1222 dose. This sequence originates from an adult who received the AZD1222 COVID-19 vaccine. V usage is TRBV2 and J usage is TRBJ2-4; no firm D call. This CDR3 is CASTSGLAKNIQYF. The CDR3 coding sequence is TGTGCCAGCACCTCGGGCCTAGCCAAAAACATTCAGTACTTC.